These 32 T cell receptor beta chains came from one sample sequenced in a study of T cell responses to AZD1222 COVID-19 vaccine. The protocol was immunoSEQ multiplex PCR, while the TCRdb copy is restricted to in-frame clones and leaves out a portion. The repertoire holds about 130,000 clones, with roughly 86% as singletons. Sequences were derived from peripheral blood, sampled on day 0 of AZD1222 vaccination. Receptors were obtained from an adult in good health.

This chain joins TRBV2 and TRBJ1-1, with D perhaps matching TRBD1 (6 bases). The CDR3 contains 17 residues. Deletions cut 1 base from V and 5 bases from J, with 20 bases between. The germline V gene has CDR1 SNHLY and CDR2 FYNNEI. The chain's CDR3 is CASSEEVQGGGGTEAFF. Here the CDR3 DNA reads TGTGCCAGCAGTGAAGAGGTACAGGGAGGAGGTGGGACTGAAGCTTTCTTT.

The CDR3 nucleotides are TGTGCCTGGGACAGGGGTGAGAATCAGCCCCAGCATTTT. This codes for CAWDRGENQPQHF. The V call is TRBV30, the J call TRBJ1-5, with 8 positions matching TRBD1. The V segment lost 5 bases and the J segment 4 bases; nucleotides outside the gene matches: 4. Germline lookup yields CDR1 GTSNPN and CDR2 SVGIG (reference sequence). This CDR3 spans 13 amino acids.

The chain joins TRBV4-3 to TRBJ2-1; TRBD2 aligns across 16 bases. From germline, CDR1 is LGHNA and CDR2 YSLEER. The V gene end was trimmed by 3 bases and the J gene end by 0 bases; junction bases not matched to a gene: 11. CDR3 length: 21 amino acids. CDR3 loop: CASSQDKGLAGGVISYNEQFF. The CDR3 DNA reads TGCGCCAGCAGCCAGGATAAGGGACTAGCGGGAGGGGTGATCTCCTACAATGAGCAGTTCTTC.

The chain combines TRBV11-3 with TRBJ2-3; 8 bases are shared with TRBD1. Germline lookup yields CDR1 SGHNT and CDR2 YENEEA. V lost 1 base, J lost 8 bases, and 8 bases stayed unmatched. This CDR3 spans 15 amino acids. CDR3 in DNA: TGTGCCAGCAGCTTAGGCGCAGGGGGCGCAAGTACGCAGTATTTT. Its protein is CASSLGAGGASTQYF.

The V and J genes are TRBV7-8 and TRBJ2-1; 12 bases align to TRBD2. Germline CDR1 SGHVS, CDR2 FQNEAQ. This CDR3 is built from 16 residues. V lost 5 bases, J lost 3 bases, and 5 bases stayed unmatched. The CDR3 coding sequence is TGTGCCAGCAGCGTAGGACTAGCGGGATTCTACAATGAGCAGTTCTTC. Protein product: CASSVGLAGFYNEQFF.

The chain has TRBV10-2 and TRBJ1-5, with D possibly matching TRBD1 (5 bases). This CDR3 comprises 14 residues. The ends were cut back, 1 base at V and 6 bases at J, with 10 bases in the middle. The germline V gene has CDR1 WSHSY and CDR2 SAAADI. The CDR3 bases are TGCGCCAGCAGTGAGTTCCAGGGAGGTCAGCCCCAGCATTTT. Translating gives CASSEFQGGQPQHF.

The chain couples TRBV28 to TRBJ2-3; D unclear. CDR1 is MDHEN and CDR2 is SYDVKM in the germline V gene. V was cut by 8 bases and J by 2 bases, with 8 bases left in between. This CDR3 comprises 12 residues. DNA for the CDR3: TGTGCCAGCGACCGGGCCACAGATACGCAGTATTTT. It encodes CASDRATDTQYF.

The chain links TRBV18 to TRBJ1-1; D is uncertain. This CDR3 region has 16 residues. Trimming removed 2 bases at V and 0 bases at J, with 13 bases between. The V gene's germline CDR1 is KGHSH and CDR2 LQKENI. The CDR3 spells CASSPYIGAMNTEAFF. Written as DNA, the CDR3 is TGTGCCAGCTCACCATATATAGGAGCCATGAACACTGAAGCTTTCTTT.

The genes are TRBV6-2 or TRBV6-3 and TRBJ1-2, with D hard to call. The CDR3 totals 14 residues. V dropped 2 bases and J dropped 5 bases, with 12 bases sitting between them. Looked up from germline, CDR1 is MNHEY and CDR2 is SVGEGT. The CDR3 spells CASSYSRASYGYTF. The CDR3 DNA is TGTGCCAGCAGTTACAGCCGGGCTTCGTATGGCTACACCTTC.

In its sample, this clone was seen once. The chain couples TRBV28 to TRBJ2-2; D call uncertain. This CDR3 spans 14 amino acids. Deletions cut 3 bases from V and 4 bases from J, with 9 bases between. Germline values: CDR1 MDHEN, CDR2 SYDVKM. The CDR3 nucleotides read TGTGCCAGCAGTTTCCGAGTATCCACCGGGGAGCTGTTTTTT. It encodes CASSFRVSTGELFF.

Only a few counts were recorded for this clone. This chain's CDR3 is CASSEGGGGGRSNEKLFF. In nucleotides, the CDR3 is TGTGCCAGCAGTGAAGGAGGGGGCGGAGGGAGGAGTAATGAAAAACTGTTTTTT. This sequence joins TRBV25-1 and TRBJ1-4; 7 bases line up with TRBD1. Trimming removed 2 bases from V and 4 bases from J; junction bases left unmatched: 13. The V gene's germline CDR1 is MGHDK and CDR2 SYGVNS. This CDR3 comprises 18 residues.

V gene TRBV21-1 combines with J gene TRBJ2-3. TRBV21-1 is listed as a pseudogene. The CDR3 has 16 amino acids. The CDR3 loop reads CASRPTFVALIDTQYF. CDR3 nucleotides: TGTGCCAGCAGGCCCACCTTTGTGGCACTTATCGATACGCAGTATTTT.

The sample holds one count of this clone. One junction end does not reproduce the germline sequence, and a read error may be involved. This sequence joins TRBV19 and TRBJ2-1; a possible D gene is TRBD2 (6 bases). CDR1 is LNHDA, CDR2 SQIVND, per germline (reference sequence). The CDR3 is 14 residues long. CDR3 protein: CASSVTGTYNEQFF. The DNA of the CDR3 is TGTGCCAGTAGTGTTACCGGGACTTACAACGAGCAGTTCTTC. Combining the CDR3 with reference TRBV19 and TRBJ2-1 gives the whole variable domain DGGITQSPKYLFRKEGQNVTLSCEQNLNHDAMYWYRQDPGQGLRLIYYSQIVNDFQKGDIAEGYSVSREKKESFPLTVTSAQKNPTAFYLCASSVTGTYNEQFFGPGTRLTVL.

This clone has a handful of counts. Written as DNA, the CDR3 is TGTGCCAGCAGCTTCCGAGGGGGGACTGAAGCTTTCTTT. Encoded protein: CASSFRGGTEAFF. J is TRBJ1-1 and V is TRBV9; a weak D match, TRBD1 (6 bases). The CDR3 is 13 amino acids. Looked up from germline, CDR1 is SGDLS and CDR2 is YYNGEE. The V end lost 4 bases, the J end lost 5 bases, and 12 bases lay between the germline ends.

This clone was recorded many times. The DNA for the CDR3 is TGTGCCAGCAGCCAAGAGGGGGCTAGTTGGAGCACAGATACGCAGTATTTT. Encoded protein: CASSQEGASWSTDTQYF. The chain links TRBV3-1 (or the pseudogene TRBV3-2) to TRBJ2-3; D perhaps matches TRBD1 (6 bases). V lost 0 bases, J lost 0 bases, and 13 bases lay in between. The CDR3 has 17 amino acids. Germline CDR1 reads LGHDT; CDR2 reads YNNKEL (reference sequence).

V usage is TRBV18 and J usage is TRBJ1-2; 8 nucleotides match TRBD1. The CDR3 length is 16 residues. Germline values: CDR1 KGHSH, CDR2 LQKENI. J was trimmed by 2 bases and V by 1 base; bases with no gene match: 6. DNA of the CDR3: TGTGCCAGCTCACCACGAAGGTCAGGGGGCAACTATGGCTACACCTTC. It codes for CASSPRRSGGNYGYTF.

The chain has TRBV5-1 and TRBJ2-1; D unclear. V lost 0 bases, J lost 4 bases, and 8 bases lay in between. From germline, CDR1 is SGHRS and CDR2 YFSETQ. The CDR3 runs to 14 residues. The CDR3 DNA reads as TGCGCCAGCAGCTTGGTATCGGATTACAATGAGCAGTTCTTC. Amino acid sequence: CASSLVSDYNEQFF.

Here the CDR3 reads CASRDGTEAFF. The CDR3 coding sequence is TGCGCCAGCAGGGACGGGACTGAAGCTTTCTTT. The chain couples TRBV10-2 to TRBJ1-1; D remains ambiguous. The CDR3 is 11 amino acids. CDR1 is WSHSY and CDR2 is SAAADI in the germline V gene. Trimming removed 6 bases at V and 5 bases at J, with 7 bases between.

The V and J genes are TRBV7-2 and TRBJ1-2, with D perhaps matching TRBD1 (5 bases). This CDR3 has 13 amino acids. Germline CDR1 SGHTA, CDR2 FQGNSA. V dropped 5 bases and J dropped 8 bases, with 15 bases sitting between them. The chain's CDR3 is CASSTGGGLGYTF. The CDR3 DNA is TGTGCCAGCAGCACTGGGGGGGGATTGGGCTACACCTTC. The whole variable domain, remainder taken from reference TRBV7-2 and TRBJ1-2, is GAGVSQSPSNKVTEKGKDVELRCDPISGHTALYWYRQSLGQGLEFLIYFQGNSAPDKSGLPSDRFSAERTGGSVSTLTIQRTQQEDSAVYLCASSTGGGLGYTFGSGTRLTVV.

The chain combines TRBV10-2 with TRBJ1-2; D uncertain. Trimming removed 1 base at V and 0 bases at J, with 9 bases between. The CDR3 spans 15 residues. Germline V lookup: CDR1 WSHSY, CDR2 SAAADI. Here the CDR3 reads CASSEFRIANYGYTF. The CDR3 DNA reads TGCGCCAGCAGTGAGTTCCGAATTGCTAACTATGGCTACACCTTC.

The chain couples TRBV11-1 to TRBJ2-4, with D perhaps assigned TRBD1 or TRBD2 (5 bases each). V was clipped by 2 bases and J by 1 base, with 6 bases between them. CDR1 and CDR2 from the germline V gene are SGHAT and FQDESV (reference sequence). This CDR3 has 14 amino acids. CDR3 nucleotides: TGTGCCAGCAGCTTATGGGGGGCCAAAAACATTCAGTACTTC. It codes for CASSLWGAKNIQYF.

In DNA, the CDR3 is TGTGCCAGCAGCCGCTTCGACAGGACTCTAGCCAAAAACATTCAGTACTTC. This gives the protein CASSRFDRTLAKNIQYF. This rearrangement joins TRBV27 to TRBJ2-4; D is possibly TRBD1 (6 bases). V was cut by 6 bases and J by 0 bases, with 18 bases left in between. The CDR3 totals 17 residues. Germline CDR1 is MNHEY and CDR2 is SMNVEV (reference sequence).

J is TRBJ2-7 and V is TRBV10-3; possible D gene TRBD1, 7 bases. Per germline, CDR1 ENHRY and CDR2 SYGVKD. V was clipped by 4 bases and J by 4 bases, with 14 bases between them. CDR3 length equals 14 residues. The CDR3 region is CAISVGRGRYEQYF. CDR3 DNA: TGTGCCATCAGTGTTGGCAGGGGGAGGTACGAGCAGTACTTC.

V gene TRBV6-5 combines with J gene TRBJ1-5; a possible D gene is TRBD1 (6 bases). Trimming took 5 bases from V and 0 from J, leaving 11 bases between them. In germline, CDR1 is MNHEY, CDR2 SVGAGI. The CDR3 sequence is 15 residues long. The CDR3 sequence: CASSPGGASNQPQHF. In DNA, the CDR3 is TGTGCCAGCAGTCCCGGGGGGGCTAGCAATCAGCCCCAGCATTTT.

This clone came up once. This chain uses TRBV4-2 with TRBJ1-2; D might be TRBD1 (5 bases). Germline assignment: CDR1 LGHNA and CDR2 YNFKEQ. Between the trimmed V and J ends, which lost 4 bases and 3 bases, there was a span of 15 bases. This CDR3 has 15 amino acids. The DNA of the CDR3 is TGTGCCAGCAGCCCCGGGACCCAACGTGACTATGGCTACACCTTC. It codes for CASSPGTQRDYGYTF.

The chain links TRBV30 to TRBJ2-7, with TRBD1 matching 8 bases. Germline CDR1 reads GTSNPN; CDR2 reads SVGIG (reference sequence). J lost 2 bases, V lost 7 bases, and 10 bases had no gene match. This CDR3 contains 14 residues. The CDR3 sequence: CASHRDRSPYEQYF. CDR3 coding DNA: TGTGCCTCCCACCGGGACAGGTCGCCCTACGAGCAGTACTTC.

The rearrangement uses TRBV6-6 and TRBJ2-5; D is undetermined. V was shortened by 4 bases and J by 5 bases, with 8 bases between the two germline ends. In germline, CDR1 is MNHNY, CDR2 SVGAGI (reference sequence). CDR3 length equals 12 residues. CDR3 residues: CASSWVAETQYF. The CDR3 DNA reads TGTGCCAGCAGTTGGGTAGCCGAGACCCAGTACTTC.

The J gene is TRBJ1-1, the V gene TRBV7-8; possibly TRBD1 for D (6 bases). V was cut by 5 bases and J by 4 bases, with 14 bases left in between. The CDR3 is 14 residues long. The germline V gene has CDR1 SGHVS and CDR2 FQNEAQ. CDR3 in amino acids: CASSETVRGTEAFF. The CDR3, as DNA: TGTGCCAGCAGCGAGACTGTCAGGGGCACTGAAGCTTTCTTT. Full variable domain (rest looked up from reference TRBV7-8 and TRBJ1-1): GAGVSQSPRYKVAKRGQDVALRCDPISGHVSLFWYQQALGQGPEFLTYFQNEAQLDKSGLPSDRFFAERPEGSVSTLKIQRTQQEDSAVYLCASSETVRGTEAFFGQGTRLTVV.

This chain uses TRBV5-4 with TRBJ2-2, with D possibly being TRBD1 (5 bases). The CDR3 runs 14 residues. Trimming removed 2 bases from V and 3 bases from J, with 8 bases in between. The germline CDR1 and CDR2 sequences are SGHNT and YYREEE (reference sequence). CDR3 amino acids: CASSFGQDTGELFF. The CDR3 coding sequence is TGTGCCAGCAGCTTCGGACAAGACACCGGGGAGCTGTTTTTT.

This clone was seen only once. The V gene is TRBV14, the J gene TRBJ2-2; TRBD1 aligns across 8 bases. V was clipped by 4 bases and J by 0 bases; unmatched bases: 4. The V gene's germline CDR1 is SGHDN and CDR2 FVKESK. The CDR3 sequence is 16 residues long. The CDR3 nucleotides read TGTGCCAGCAGCCTACGGACAGGGCCGAACACCGGGGAGCTGTTTTTT. Amino acid sequence: CASSLRTGPNTGELFF.

V gene TRBV27 combines with J gene TRBJ2-1; a weak D match, TRBD1 (6 bases). The CDR3 contains 18 residues. V lost 3 bases and J 7 bases, leaving 25 bases between the germline ends. Looked up from germline, CDR1 is MNHEY and CDR2 is SMNVEV (reference sequence). CDR3 sequence reads: CASSLVAGAGRRTNEQFF. CDR3 DNA sequence: TGTGCCAGCAGTTTGGTGGCAGGGGCGGGCCGTAGGACAAATGAGCAGTTCTTC.

V gene TRBV7-8 combines with J gene TRBJ2-5; D remains unclear. CDR3 length: 17 amino acids. CDR1 and CDR2 (germline): SGHVS, FQNEAQ. V was trimmed by 5 bases and J by 2 bases, leaving 21 bases between them. In DNA form, the CDR3 reads TGTGCCAGCAGCCCCCCCTTGAGGTTTCGGACGCAAGAGACCCAGTACTTC. Translated: CASSPPLRFRTQETQYF. The full variable domain, completed using reference TRBV7-8 and TRBJ2-5, is GAGVSQSPRYKVAKRGQDVALRCDPISGHVSLFWYQQALGQGPEFLTYFQNEAQLDKSGLPSDRFFAERPEGSVSTLKIQRTQQEDSAVYLCASSPPLRFRTQETQYFGPGTRLLVL.